Following are 6 T cell receptor beta chains from one sample sequenced in a study of patients and donors after allogeneic stem cell transplantation. TCRdb called the RT-PCR reads again in MiXCR, with one record for every CDR3 protein. This sample carries fewer than 250,000 distinct CDR3 sequences, roughly an eighth of them seen once, and the ten largest clones take 9.5% to 13%. Sequenced input: blood, either unsorted or a sorted T cell fraction (not recorded which). Receptors originate from a human donor who was either an allogeneic HSCT recipient or a stem cell or donor lymphocyte infusion donor (not recorded which). It is not recorded whose cells these are; they may come from a transplant donor.

The chain recombines TRBV7-3 with TRBJ2-1; TRBD2 aligns across 11 bases. The CDR3 contains 15 residues. V trimming: 6 bases; J trimming: 6 bases; junction bases outside the gene matches: 7. Germline CDR1 reads SGHTA; CDR2 reads FQGTGA. CDR3 protein: CASSHSGGAINEQFF. The CDR3 DNA follows: TGTGCCAGCAGTCATAGCGGGGGGGCAATCAATGAGCAGTTCTTC.

This clonotype turned up a few times. The V gene is TRBV7-8, the J gene TRBJ2-2; tentatively, D is TRBD2 (6 bases). Deletions cut 6 bases from V and 7 bases from J, with 9 bases between. This CDR3 contains 12 residues. Germline lookup yields CDR1 SGHVS and CDR2 FQNEAQ. CDR3 region: CASRKTSGELFF. The CDR3 DNA reads TGTGCCAGCAGAAAGACTAGCGGGGAGCTGTTTTTT.

This clonotype was detected ten times or more. This sequence joins TRBV12-3 or TRBV12-4 and TRBJ1-2; 9 nucleotides match TRBD1. This CDR3 has 14 residues. V shed 5 bases, J shed 7 bases, and the junction held 8 bases outside the gene matches. The CDR3 region is CASSPPGQGSGYTF. The CDR3, as DNA: TGTGCCAGCAGTCCACCGGGACAGGGTTCTGGCTACACCTTC.

This clonotype was seen many times. The chain recombines TRBV7-8 with TRBJ2-1, with D possibly being TRBD2 (5 bases). Per the germline V gene, CDR1 is SGHVS and CDR2 is FQNEAQ. V was pared by 0 bases and J by 8 bases, with 11 bases between. This CDR3 region has 14 residues. CDR3 sequence reads: CASSLAGEAYEQFF. The CDR3 region has the DNA TGTGCCAGCAGCTTAGCCGGGGAAGCATATGAGCAGTTCTTC. The full variable domain, rest sourced from reference TRBV7-8 and TRBJ2-1, is GAGVSQSPRYKVAKRGQDVALRCDPISGHVSLFWYQQALGQGPEFLTYFQNEAQLDKSGLPSDRFFAERPEGSVSTLKIQRTQQEDSAVYLCASSLAGEAYEQFFGPGTRLTVL.

In its sample, this clonotype was seen a few times. The J gene is TRBJ2-7, the V gene TRBV11-1, with TRBD2 matching over 8 bases. This CDR3 has 15 amino acids. Trimming removed 5 bases from V and 2 bases from J; junction bases left unmatched: 8. CDR1 and CDR2 (germline): SGHAT, FQDESV (reference sequence). CDR3 residues: CASSPDSGKPYEQYF. CDR3 DNA: TGTGCCAGCAGCCCCGATAGCGGGAAGCCCTACGAGCAGTACTTC.

This clonotype was counted a few times. DNA for the CDR3: TGTGCCAGCAGCTTAGCCCTCTCAGGGGGCCAAACGCAGTATTTT. Its protein product is CASSLALSGGQTQYF. The chain couples TRBV11-2 to TRBJ2-3; 8 nucleotides align to TRBD1. CDR3 length: 15 residues. V shed 1 base, J shed 9 bases, and the junction held 9 bases outside the gene matches. Germline V gene lookup returns CDR1 SGHAT and CDR2 FQNNGV.